This T cell receptor (beta chain) was obtained from a study of long-term antiretroviral therapy in people with HIV. This clone was detected a few times. Its cognate antigen is unknown. Regarding the study as a whole: Clones that had undergone expansion before ART prevailed in the repertoire throughout all time points. Diversity remained lower than transplant donor controls, even though it increased after ART.

The libraries were made with immunoSEQ v3.0 at survey level. The repertoire was sequenced with immunoSEQ multiplex PCR; TCRdb's copy has only in-frame clones and lacks some. The data contain about 23,000 clones, roughly 84% of them singletons. The origin of this receptor is a man aged 25-45 years with HIV. The sequences come from unsorted PBMCs, collected approximately 4.5 years after starting antiretroviral therapy.

The CDR3 DNA reads as TGTGCCAGCAGTTTATGGTCTGGCAGGGGTAATCAGCCCCAGCATTTT. Translated: CASSLWSGRGNQPQHF. This chain uses TRBV28 with TRBJ1-5; perhaps TRBD1 as D (6 bases). The CDR3 spans 16 residues. Germline CDR1 MDHEN, CDR2 SYDVKM. V lost 0 bases and J 4 bases, leaving 13 bases between the germline ends.